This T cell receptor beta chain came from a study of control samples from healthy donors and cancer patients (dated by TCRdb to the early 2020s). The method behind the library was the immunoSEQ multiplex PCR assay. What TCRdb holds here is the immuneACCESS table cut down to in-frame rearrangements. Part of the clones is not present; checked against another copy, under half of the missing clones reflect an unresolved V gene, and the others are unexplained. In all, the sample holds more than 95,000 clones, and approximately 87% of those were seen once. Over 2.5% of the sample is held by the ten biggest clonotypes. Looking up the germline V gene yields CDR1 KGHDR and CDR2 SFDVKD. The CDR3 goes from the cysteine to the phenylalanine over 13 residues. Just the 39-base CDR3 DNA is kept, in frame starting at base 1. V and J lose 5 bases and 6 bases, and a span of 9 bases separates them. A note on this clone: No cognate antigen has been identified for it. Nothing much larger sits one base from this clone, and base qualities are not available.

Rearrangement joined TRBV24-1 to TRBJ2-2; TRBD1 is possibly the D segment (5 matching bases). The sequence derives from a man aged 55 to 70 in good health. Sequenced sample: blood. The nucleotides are TGTGCCACCAGTGTCGTAGGGGCCGGGGAGCTGTTTTTT. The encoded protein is CATSVVGAGELFF.